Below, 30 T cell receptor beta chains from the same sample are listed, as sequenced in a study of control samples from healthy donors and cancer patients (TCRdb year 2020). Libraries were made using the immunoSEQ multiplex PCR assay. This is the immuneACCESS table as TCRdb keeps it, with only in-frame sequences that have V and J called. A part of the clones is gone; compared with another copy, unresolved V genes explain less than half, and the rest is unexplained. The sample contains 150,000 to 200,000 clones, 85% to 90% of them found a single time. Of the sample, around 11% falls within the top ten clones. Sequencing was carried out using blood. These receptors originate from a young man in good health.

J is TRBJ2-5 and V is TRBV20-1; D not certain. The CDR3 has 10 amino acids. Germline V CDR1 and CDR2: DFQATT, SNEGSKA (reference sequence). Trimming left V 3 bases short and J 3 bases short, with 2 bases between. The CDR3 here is CSARKETQYF. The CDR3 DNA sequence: TGCAGTGCTAGGAAAGAGACCCAGTACTTC.

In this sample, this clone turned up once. CDR3 in amino acids: CASSPQGANTEAFF. CDR3 bases: TGTGCCAGCAGCCCACAGGGGGCTAACACTGAAGCTTTCTTT. The chain combines TRBV11-2 with TRBJ1-1, with 9 nucleotides matching TRBD1. Unmatched junction bases numbered 3, after V lost 5 bases and J lost 2 bases. The germline V gene encodes CDR1 SGHAT and CDR2 FQNNGV. This CDR3 comprises 14 residues.

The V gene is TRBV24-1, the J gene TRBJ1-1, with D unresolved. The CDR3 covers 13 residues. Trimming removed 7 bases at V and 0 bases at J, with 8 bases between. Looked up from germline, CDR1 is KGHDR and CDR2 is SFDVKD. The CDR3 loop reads CATRGQLNTEAFF. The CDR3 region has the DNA TGTGCCACCAGAGGGCAGCTGAACACTGAAGCTTTCTTT.

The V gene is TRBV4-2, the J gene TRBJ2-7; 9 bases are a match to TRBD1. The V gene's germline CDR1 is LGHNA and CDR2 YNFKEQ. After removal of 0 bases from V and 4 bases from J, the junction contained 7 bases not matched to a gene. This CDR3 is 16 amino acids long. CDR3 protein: CASSQDMGQGDYEQYF. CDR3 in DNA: TGTGCCAGCAGCCAAGACATGGGACAGGGAGATTACGAGCAGTACTTC.

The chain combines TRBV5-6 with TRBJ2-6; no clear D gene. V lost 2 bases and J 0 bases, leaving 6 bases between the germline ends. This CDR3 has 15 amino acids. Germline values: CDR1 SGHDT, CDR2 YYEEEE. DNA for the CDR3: TGTGCCAGCAGCTTAGGGATCTCTGGGGCCAACGTCCTGACTTTC. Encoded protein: CASSLGISGANVLTF. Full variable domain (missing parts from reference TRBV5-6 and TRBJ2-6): DAGVTQSPTHLIKTRGQQVTLRCSPKSGHDTVSWYQQALGQGPQFIFQYYEEEERQRGNFPDRFSGHQFPNYSSELNVNALLLGDSALYLCASSLGISGANVLTFGAGSRLTVL.

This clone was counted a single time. The CDR3 sequence is CASSPHEGFGSPLHF. DNA of the CDR3: TGTGCCAGTAGTCCTCATGAGGGGTTTGGATCACCCCTCCACTTT. The chain couples TRBV19 to TRBJ1-6, with D perhaps TRBD1 (5 bases). The V and J ends lost 5 bases and 10 bases respectively, with 18 bases between them. CDR1 and CDR2 from the germline V gene are LNHDA and SQIVND (reference sequence). The CDR3 runs 15 residues.

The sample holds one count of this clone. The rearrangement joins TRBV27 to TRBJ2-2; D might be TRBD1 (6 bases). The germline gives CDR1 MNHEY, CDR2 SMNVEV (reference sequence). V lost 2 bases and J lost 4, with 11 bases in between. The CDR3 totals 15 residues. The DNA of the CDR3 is TGTGCCAGCAGTTTAAGCCAGGGGCTCACCGGGGAGCTGTTTTTT. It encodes CASSLSQGLTGELFF.

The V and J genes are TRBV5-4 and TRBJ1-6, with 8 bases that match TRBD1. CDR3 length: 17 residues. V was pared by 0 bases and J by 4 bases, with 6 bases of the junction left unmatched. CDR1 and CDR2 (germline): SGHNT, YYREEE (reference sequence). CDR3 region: CASSLGGQGLYNSPLHF. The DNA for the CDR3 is TGTGCCAGCAGCTTGGGAGGACAGGGTCTGTATAATTCACCCCTCCACTTT.

DNA of the CDR3: TGTGCCAGCAGCCGAATGGGGCTAGACACCATATATTTT. Its protein is CASSRMGLDTIYF. The chain recombines TRBV12-3 or TRBV12-4 with TRBJ1-3; D possibly corresponds to TRBD1 (5 bases). The CDR3 has 13 amino acids. Trimming took off 6 bases at V and 8 bases at J, with 14 bases between the two ends.

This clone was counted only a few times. The CDR3 DNA reads TGTGCCAGCAGCCCCCCAGGGGCCCTCCACTTT. Encoded protein: CASSPPGALHF. This chain uses TRBV5-8 with TRBJ1-6; D possibly corresponds to TRBD1 (6 bases). From germline, CDR1 is SGHTS and CDR2 YDEGEE. Deletions cut 4 bases from V and 14 bases from J, with 10 bases between. This CDR3 is built from 11 residues.

The CDR3 here is CASSLDGRNQPQHF. The CDR3, as DNA: TGCGCCAGCAGCTTGGACGGCCGCAATCAGCCCCAGCATTTT. This chain links TRBV5-1 with TRBJ1-5; D not certain. Germline V CDR1 and CDR2: SGHRS, YFSETQ. This CDR3 is 14 amino acids long. With 0 bases removed from V and 2 bases from J, the gap between germline ends came to 6 bases.

CDR3 bases: TGTGCCAGTACGGTCGGACGGAACTATGGCTACACCTTC. The encoded protein is CASTVGRNYGYTF. The V gene is TRBV19, the J gene TRBJ1-2; D is undetermined. The V and J ends lost 7 bases and 2 bases respectively, with 11 bases between them. CDR1 is LNHDA, CDR2 SQIVND, per germline (reference sequence). This CDR3 has 13 amino acids.

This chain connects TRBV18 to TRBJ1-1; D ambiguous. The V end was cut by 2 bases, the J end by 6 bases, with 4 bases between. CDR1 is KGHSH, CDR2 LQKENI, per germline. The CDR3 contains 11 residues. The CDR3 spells CASSPSAEAFF. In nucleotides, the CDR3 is TGTGCCAGCTCACCATCAGCTGAAGCTTTCTTT.

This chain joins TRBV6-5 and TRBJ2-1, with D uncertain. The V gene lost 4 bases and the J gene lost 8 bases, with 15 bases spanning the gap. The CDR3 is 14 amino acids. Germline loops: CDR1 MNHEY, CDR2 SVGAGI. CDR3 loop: CASSFRAGVDEQFF. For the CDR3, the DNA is TGTGCCAGCAGTTTCCGGGCCGGAGTGGATGAGCAGTTCTTC.

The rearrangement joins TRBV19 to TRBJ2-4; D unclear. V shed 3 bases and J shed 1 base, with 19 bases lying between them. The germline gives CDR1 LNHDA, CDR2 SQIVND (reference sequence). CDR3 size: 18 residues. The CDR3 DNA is TGTGCCAGTAGTATGGGTATCGATCCCGTCCTGGCCAAAAACATTCAGTACTTC. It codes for CASSMGIDPVLAKNIQYF. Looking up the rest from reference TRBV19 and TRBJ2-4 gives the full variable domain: DGGITQSPKYLFRKEGQNVTLSCEQNLNHDAMYWYRQDPGQGLRLIYYSQIVNDFQKGDIAEGYSVSREKKESFPLTVTSAQKNPTAFYLCASSMGIDPVLAKNIQYFGAGTRLSVL.

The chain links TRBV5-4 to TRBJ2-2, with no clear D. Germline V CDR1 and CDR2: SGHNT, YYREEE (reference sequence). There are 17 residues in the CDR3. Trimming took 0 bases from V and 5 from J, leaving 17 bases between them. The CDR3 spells CASSLDTRGSSTGELFF. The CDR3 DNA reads TGTGCCAGCAGCTTGGACACCAGAGGTAGTTCGACCGGGGAGCTGTTTTTT.

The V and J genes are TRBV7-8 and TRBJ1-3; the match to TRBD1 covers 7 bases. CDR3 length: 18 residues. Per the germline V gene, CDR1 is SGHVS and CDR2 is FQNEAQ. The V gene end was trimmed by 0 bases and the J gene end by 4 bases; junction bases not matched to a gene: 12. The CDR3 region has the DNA TGTGCCAGCAGCTTAGCTCCCGGACAGGCCGGCTCAGGAAACACCATATATTTT. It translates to CASSLAPGQAGSGNTIYF.

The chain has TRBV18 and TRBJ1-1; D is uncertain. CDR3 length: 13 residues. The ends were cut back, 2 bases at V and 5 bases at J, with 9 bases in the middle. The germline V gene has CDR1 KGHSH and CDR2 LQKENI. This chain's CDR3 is CASSPMVRTEAFF. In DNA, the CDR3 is TGTGCCAGCTCACCAATGGTGCGTACTGAAGCTTTCTTT.

In nucleotides, the CDR3 is TGTGCCAGTAGTCCGGACGGCCGTGGTCAGCCCCAGCATTTT. This gives the protein CASSPDGRGQPQHF. The chain uses TRBV19 and TRBJ1-5; D uncertain. Trimming removed 5 bases from V and 6 bases from J, with 14 bases in between. From germline, CDR1 is LNHDA and CDR2 SQIVND (reference sequence). The CDR3 covers 14 residues.

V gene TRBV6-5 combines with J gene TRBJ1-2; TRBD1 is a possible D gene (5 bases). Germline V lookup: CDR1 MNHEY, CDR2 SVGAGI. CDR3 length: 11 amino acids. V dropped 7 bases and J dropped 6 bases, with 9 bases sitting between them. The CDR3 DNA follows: TGTGCCAGCACCCGGGGGGATGGCTACACCTTC. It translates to CASTRGDGYTF.

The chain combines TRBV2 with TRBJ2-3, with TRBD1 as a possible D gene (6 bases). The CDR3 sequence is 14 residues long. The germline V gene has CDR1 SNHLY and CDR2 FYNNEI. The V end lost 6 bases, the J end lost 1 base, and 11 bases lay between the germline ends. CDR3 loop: CASRQGLGTDTQYF. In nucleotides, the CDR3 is TGTGCCAGCAGGCAGGGGCTGGGCACAGATACGCAGTATTTT.

The CDR3 spells CASSTSGQENQPQHF. Written as DNA, the CDR3 is TGCGCCAGCAGCACTTCGGGACAGGAAAATCAGCCCCAGCATTTT. The chain has TRBV5-1 and TRBJ1-5; 8 bases match TRBD1. The CDR3 consists of 15 residues. Trimming at V came to 4 bases and at J to 4 bases, leaving 7 bases not matched to a gene. CDR1 is SGHRS, CDR2 YFSETQ, per germline.

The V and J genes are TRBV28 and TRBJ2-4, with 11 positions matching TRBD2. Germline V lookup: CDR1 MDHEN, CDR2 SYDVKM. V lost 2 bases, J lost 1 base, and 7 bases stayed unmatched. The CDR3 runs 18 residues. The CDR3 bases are TGTGCCAGCAGTTTAGGGATAGCGGGAGGGCCGGCCAAAAACATTCAGTACTTC. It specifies CASSLGIAGGPAKNIQYF.

CDR3 coding DNA: TGCGCCAGCAGCTTGGAGGGCTACGAGCAGTACTTC. It translates to CASSLEGYEQYF. V and J are TRBV5-1 and TRBJ2-7; D is uncertain. Germline V lookup: CDR1 SGHRS, CDR2 YFSETQ. The CDR3 length is 12 residues. V gave up 0 bases and J gave up 3 bases, with 4 bases separating them.

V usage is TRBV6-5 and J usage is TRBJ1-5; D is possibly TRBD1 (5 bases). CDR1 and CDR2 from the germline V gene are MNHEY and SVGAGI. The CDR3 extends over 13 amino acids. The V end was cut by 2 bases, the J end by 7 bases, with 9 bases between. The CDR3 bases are TGTGCCAGCAGTTACGGGGAGGGGCAGCCCCAGCATTTT. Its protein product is CASSYGEGQPQHF.

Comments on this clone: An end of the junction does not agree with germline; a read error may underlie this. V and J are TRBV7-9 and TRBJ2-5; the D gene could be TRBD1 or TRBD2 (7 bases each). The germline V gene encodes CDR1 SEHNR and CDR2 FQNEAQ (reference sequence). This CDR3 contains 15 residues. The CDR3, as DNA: TGTGCCAGCAGCTCTCTGTCTAGCGGAGGGGGCTCTGAGCACTTC. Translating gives CASSSLSSGGGSEHF.

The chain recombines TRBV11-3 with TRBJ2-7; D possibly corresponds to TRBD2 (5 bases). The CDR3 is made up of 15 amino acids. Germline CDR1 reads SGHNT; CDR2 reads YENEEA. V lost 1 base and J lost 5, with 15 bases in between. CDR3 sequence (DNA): TGTGCCAGCAGCTTAGGAGGCCCCGGGGTAGACGAGCAGTACTTC. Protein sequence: CASSLGGPGVDEQYF.

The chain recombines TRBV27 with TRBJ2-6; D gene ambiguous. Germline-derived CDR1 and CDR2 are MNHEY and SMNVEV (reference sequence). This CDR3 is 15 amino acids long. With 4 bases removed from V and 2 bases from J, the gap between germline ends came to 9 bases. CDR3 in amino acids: CASSSGSPGANVLTF. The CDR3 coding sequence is TGTGCCAGCAGTTCAGGTTCGCCTGGGGCCAACGTCCTGACTTTC.

CDR3 nucleotide sequence: TGTGCCAGCAGTCTTAGATATATACAAAGGAATGAGCAGTTCTTC. Translation gives CASSLRYIQRNEQFF. V is TRBV27 and J is TRBJ2-1, with D hard to call. V dropped 5 bases and J dropped 7 bases, with 18 bases sitting between them. This CDR3 contains 15 residues. Germline V CDR1 and CDR2: MNHEY, SMNVEV (reference sequence).

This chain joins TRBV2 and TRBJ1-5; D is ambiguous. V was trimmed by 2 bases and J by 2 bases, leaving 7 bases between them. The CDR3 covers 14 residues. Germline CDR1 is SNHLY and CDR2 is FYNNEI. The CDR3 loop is CASSEQDGNQPQHF. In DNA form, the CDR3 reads TGTGCCAGCAGTGAACAGGATGGCAATCAGCCCCAGCATTTT. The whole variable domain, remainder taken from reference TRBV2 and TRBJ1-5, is EPEVTQTPSHQVTQMGQEVILRCVPISNHLYFYWYRQILGQKVEFLVSFYNNEISEKSEIFDDQFSVERPDGSNFTLKIRSTKLEDSAMYFCASSEQDGNQPQHFGDGTRLSIL.